The sequence of this TCR beta chain was determined in a study of blood T cell repertoires in COVID-19. This CDR3 region has 14 residues. Looked up from germline, CDR1 is MNHEY and CDR2 is SVGAGI. V gave up 11 bases and J gave up 6 bases; unmatched junction bases: 13. TCRdb's copy holds only in-frame clones and misses some; the assay was immunoSEQ multiplex PCR. The table shows around 100,000 clones, with around 87% occurring only once. The clonotype comes from a man in his fifties with acute or convalescent COVID-19. This chain joins TRBV6-5 and TRBJ1-5; 7 bases agree with TRBD1. The sample was peripheral blood. CDR3 sequence reads: CAHRGPGARQPQHF. The CDR3 DNA sequence: TGTGCCCACAGGGGCCCGGGGGCGCGTCAGCCCCAGCATTTT.